This T cell receptor (beta chain) was recorded in a study of T-cell memory formation after mild COVID-19. Study-level points and caveats: SARS-CoV-2 specificity of second-wave clones peaking day 37 was unconfirmed.

The V gene lost 1 base and the J gene lost 4 bases, with 14 bases spanning the gap. The germline V gene has CDR1 LNHNV and CDR2 YYDKDF (reference sequence). This CDR3 is built from 16 residues. TCRdb reanalysed the 5' RACE reads using MiXCR and keeps one entry per CDR3 protein. The sample records 470,000 or so distinct CDR3 sequences, over 15% being singletons. This clonotype appeared a few times. Antigen specificity is unknown. Sequenced sample: PBMCs or a T cell subset sorted from them (not recorded which). This rearrangement joins TRBV15 to TRBJ2-1; possibly TRBD1 or TRBD2 for D (6 bases each). This receptor was identified in an adult woman who had mild COVID-19 (a few samples of this study predate the infection). Cell type and time point are not known. The CDR3: CATSRGVEGVYNEQFF. CDR3 nucleotide sequence: TGTGCCACCAGCAGAGGGGTGGAGGGGGTATACAATGAGCAGTTCTTC.